This T cell receptor beta chain came from a study of cytomegalovirus exposure and HLA in healthy donors. Study in general: HLA-typed donors contributed about 85 million unique TCRs, which were held in an early data release.

PCR was performed using 60 Vbeta and 13 Jbeta primers. Profiled with immunoSEQ multiplex PCR; TCRdb holds only in-frame clones, not every one. Of about 76,000 clones listed, about 81% are singletons. Unmatched junction bases numbered 3, after V lost 6 bases and J lost 0 bases. There are 15 residues in the CDR3. Germline assignment: CDR1 LNHDA and CDR2 SQIVND (reference sequence). The chain uses TRBV19 and TRBJ2-2; 8 nucleotides agree with TRBD1. Input material: PBMCs. The origin of this receptor is a woman aged 40 to 55 in good health and CMV-seropositive. The CDR3 region is CASRKTGANTGELFF. The CDR3 DNA is TGTGCCAGTAGAAAGACAGGGGCGAACACCGGGGAGCTGTTTTTT.